This T cell receptor beta chain was identified during a study of T cells after posttransplantation cyclophosphamide (dated by TCRdb to the mid-2010s). Regarding the study in general: The study tracked T cell repertoire reconstitution by TRB sequencing after myeloablative bone marrow transplantation using posttransplantation cyclophosphamide as GVHD prophylaxis. Antigen receptor sequencing covered samples from roughly 35 PTCy-treated patients and 16 of their related bone marrow donors. TRB sequencing was performed on blood from all 35 or so PTCy patients with 1-year posttransplant specimens. In 3 patients, up to about 3 additional blood samples taken between 2 and 5.2 years after transplant also underwent TRB sequencing, as did pretransplant blood from a handful of patients. Because TRA and TRB clonality were tightly correlated in fewer than 10 samples, subsequent TCR analyses were focused on TRB only. Public TRB sequences were checked against a database of over 3,500 sequences associated with responses to pathogens, tumor antigens, self-antigens and alloantigens.

Beyond this particular receptor, the publication reports: The TRB repertoires of T cells infiltrating skin or the GI tract showed only limited overlap with the TRB repertoires found in blood. Across the 35 to 55 patients, TRB clonality was highly associated with recipient CMV seropositivity and CMV reactivation, and diversity with PTCy was similar to that in the CNI/methotrexate controls. Donor-recipient similarity was low at 1-2 months but increased during the first year, and donor CD8+ memory clones often dominated later blood repertoires.

Related bone marrow donors provided peripheral blood samples on the day of marrow donation. Peripheral blood and bone marrow mononuclear cells were isolated by Ficoll-Hypaque density centrifugation and cryopreserved. In its sample, this clone was seen many times. Its antigen target is currently unknown. Nothing much larger sits one base from this clone, and base qualities are not available. The junction carries 11 bases between V and J, which are trimmed by 2 bases and 12 bases respectively. Reading the germline V gene (reference sequence) gives CDR1 GTSNPN and CDR2 SVGIG. The CDR3 runs 11 amino acids, cysteine and phenylalanine included. Only the CDR3 DNA stays, 33 bases, in frame from base 1. TRB sequencing used genomic DNA with the immunoSEQ assay at survey resolution or the hsTCRB kit. The authors' pipeline ran thus. Initial read processing used immunoSEQ software, and repertoire analyses used the LymphoSeq R package. Clonality was computed as 1 minus normalized Shannon entropy; Gini coefficient was also calculated for each TRB dataset. Phenotypes of unsorted samples were inferred by mapping TRB sequences from sorted subsets of the recipient or donor onto unsorted samples of the same recipient. TCRdb mirrors the immuneACCESS table, restricted to in-frame sequences. Some clones are absent from its copies; in checked studies, under half trace to an unresolved V gene, and the reason for the others is unknown. Clone size and V and J calls were adopted from that table, with D and trimming inferred from the DNA. This sample is represented by 20,000 to 25,000 clones, with no singletons among them. Under 7.5% of the sample is taken by the ten largest.

The chain joins TRBV30 to TRBJ2-1; a tentative D match to TRBD2 spans 6 bases. The sample consisted of PBMCs. The receptor's source is a woman in her sixties in good health, CMV-negative, and a related stem cell transplant donor. The CDR3 protein: CAWSLAGRQFF. The DNA sequence reads TGTGCCTGGAGTCTGGCGGGGAGGCAGTTCTTC. Reference TRBV30 and TRBJ2-1 proteins supply the regions before and after the CDR3; the full variable domain is: SQTIHQWPATLVQPVGSPLSLECTVEGTSNPNLYWYRQAAGRGLQLLFYSVGIGQISSEVPQNLSASRPQDRQFILSSKKLLLSDSGFYLCAWSLAGRQFFGPGTRLTVL.